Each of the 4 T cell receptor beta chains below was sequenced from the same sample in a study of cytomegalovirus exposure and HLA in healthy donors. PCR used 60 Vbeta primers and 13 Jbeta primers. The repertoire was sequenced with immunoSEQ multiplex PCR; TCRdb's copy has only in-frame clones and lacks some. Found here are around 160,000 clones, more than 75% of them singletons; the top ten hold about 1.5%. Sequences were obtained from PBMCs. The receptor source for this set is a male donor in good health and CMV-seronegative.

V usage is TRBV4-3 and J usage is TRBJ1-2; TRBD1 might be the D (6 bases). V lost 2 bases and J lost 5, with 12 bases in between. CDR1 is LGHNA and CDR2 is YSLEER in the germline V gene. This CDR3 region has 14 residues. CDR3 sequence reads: CASSQRRDTYGYTF. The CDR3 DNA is TGCGCCAGCAGCCAACGCCGGGACACGTATGGCTACACCTTC.

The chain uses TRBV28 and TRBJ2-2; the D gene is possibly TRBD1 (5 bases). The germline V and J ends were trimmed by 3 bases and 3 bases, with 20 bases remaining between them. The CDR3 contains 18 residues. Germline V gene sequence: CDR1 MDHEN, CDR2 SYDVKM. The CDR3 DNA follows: TGTGCCAGCAGTTTCCCGGCCAGGGCTCCTCTAGACACCGGGGAGCTGTTTTTT. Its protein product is CASSFPARAPLDTGELFF.

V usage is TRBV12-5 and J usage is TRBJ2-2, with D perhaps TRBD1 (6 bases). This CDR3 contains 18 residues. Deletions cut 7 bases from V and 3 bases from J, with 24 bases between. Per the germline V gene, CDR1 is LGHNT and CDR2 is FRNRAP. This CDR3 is CASAFGRRGGRDTGELFF. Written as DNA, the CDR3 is TGTGCTAGTGCCTTTGGGCGCAGGGGTGGTCGAGACACCGGGGAGCTGTTTTTT.

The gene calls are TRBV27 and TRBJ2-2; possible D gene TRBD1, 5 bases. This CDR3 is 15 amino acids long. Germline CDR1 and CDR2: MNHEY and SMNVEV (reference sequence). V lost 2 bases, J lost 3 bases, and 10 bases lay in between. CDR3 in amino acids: CASSLRGGDTGELFF. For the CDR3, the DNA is TGTGCCAGCAGTTTAAGGGGTGGAGACACCGGGGAGCTGTTTTTT.